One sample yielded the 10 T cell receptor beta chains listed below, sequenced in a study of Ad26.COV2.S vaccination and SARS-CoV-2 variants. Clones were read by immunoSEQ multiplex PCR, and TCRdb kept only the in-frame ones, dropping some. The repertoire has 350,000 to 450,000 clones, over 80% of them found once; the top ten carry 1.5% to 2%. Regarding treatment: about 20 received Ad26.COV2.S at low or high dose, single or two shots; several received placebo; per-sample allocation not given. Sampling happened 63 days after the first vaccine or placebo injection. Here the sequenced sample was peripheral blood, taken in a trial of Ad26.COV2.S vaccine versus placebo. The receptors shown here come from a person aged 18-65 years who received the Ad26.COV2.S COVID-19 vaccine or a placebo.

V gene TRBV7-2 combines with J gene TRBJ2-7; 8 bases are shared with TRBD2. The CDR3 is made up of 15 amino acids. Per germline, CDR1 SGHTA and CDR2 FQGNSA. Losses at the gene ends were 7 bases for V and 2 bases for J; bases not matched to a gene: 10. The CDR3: CASTQTPGGTYEQYF. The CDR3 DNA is TGTGCCAGCACCCAAACCCCGGGGGGGACCTACGAGCAGTACTTC.

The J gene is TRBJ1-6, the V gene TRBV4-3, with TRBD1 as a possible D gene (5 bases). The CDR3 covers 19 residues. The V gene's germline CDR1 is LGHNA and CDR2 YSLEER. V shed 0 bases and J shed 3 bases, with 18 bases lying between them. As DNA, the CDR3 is TGCGCCAGCAGCCAAGATCGGGGAGTGCAGGGCTACTATAATTCACCCCTCCACTTT. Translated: CASSQDRGVQGYYNSPLHF.

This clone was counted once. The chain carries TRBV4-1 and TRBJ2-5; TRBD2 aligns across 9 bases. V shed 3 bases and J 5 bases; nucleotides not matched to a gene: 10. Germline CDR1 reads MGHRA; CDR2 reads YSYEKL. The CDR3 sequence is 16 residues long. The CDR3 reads CASSHPSGGPVETQYF. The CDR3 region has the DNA TGCGCCAGCAGCCACCCCAGCGGGGGGCCAGTGGAGACCCAGTACTTC.

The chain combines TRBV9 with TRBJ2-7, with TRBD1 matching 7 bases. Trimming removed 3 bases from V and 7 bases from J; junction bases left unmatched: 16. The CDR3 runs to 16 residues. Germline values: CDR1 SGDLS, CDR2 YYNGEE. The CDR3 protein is CASSATGTIGLREQYF. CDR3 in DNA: TGTGCCAGCAGCGCGACAGGGACAATCGGTTTGCGGGAGCAGTACTTC.

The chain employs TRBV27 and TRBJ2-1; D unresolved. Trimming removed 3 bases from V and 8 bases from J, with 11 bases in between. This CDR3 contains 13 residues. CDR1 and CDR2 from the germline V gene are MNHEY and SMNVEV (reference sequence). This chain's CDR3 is CASSFIVGDEQFF. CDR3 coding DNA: TGTGCCAGCAGTTTTATTGTCGGAGATGAGCAGTTCTTC.

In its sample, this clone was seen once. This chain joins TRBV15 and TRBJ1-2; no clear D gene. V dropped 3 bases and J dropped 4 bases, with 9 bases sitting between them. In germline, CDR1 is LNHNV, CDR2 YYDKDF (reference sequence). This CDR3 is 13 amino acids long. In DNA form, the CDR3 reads TGTGCCACCAGCAGCCCCGGGGTCTATGGCTACACCTTC. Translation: CATSSPGVYGYTF. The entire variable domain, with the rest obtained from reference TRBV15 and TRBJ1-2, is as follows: DAMVIQNPRYQVTQFGKPVTLSCSQTLNHNVMYWYQQKSSQAPKLLFHYYDKDFNNEADTPDNFQSRRPNTSFCFLDIRSPGLGDTAMYLCATSSPGVYGYTFGSGTRLTVV.

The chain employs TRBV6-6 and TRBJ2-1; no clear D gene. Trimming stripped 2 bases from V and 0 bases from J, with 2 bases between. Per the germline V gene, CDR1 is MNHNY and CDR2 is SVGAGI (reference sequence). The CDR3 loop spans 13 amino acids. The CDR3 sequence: CASSYDSYNEQFF. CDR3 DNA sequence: TGTGCCAGCAGTTACGACTCCTACAATGAGCAGTTCTTC.

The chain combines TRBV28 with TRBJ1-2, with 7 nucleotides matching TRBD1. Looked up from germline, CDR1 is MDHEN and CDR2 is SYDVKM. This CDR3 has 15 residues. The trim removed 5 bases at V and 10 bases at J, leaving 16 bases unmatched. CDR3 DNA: TGTGCCAGCAGTCCATCAACAGGGGCCGCCGGGACCTACACCTTC. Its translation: CASSPSTGAAGTYTF.

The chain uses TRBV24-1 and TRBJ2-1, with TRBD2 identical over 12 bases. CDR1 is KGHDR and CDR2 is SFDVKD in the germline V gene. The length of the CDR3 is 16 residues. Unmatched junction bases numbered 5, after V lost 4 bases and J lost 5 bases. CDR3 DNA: TGTGCCACCAGTGACCCTAGCGGGGGGGCCCACAATGAGCAGTTCTTC. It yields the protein CATSDPSGGAHNEQFF.

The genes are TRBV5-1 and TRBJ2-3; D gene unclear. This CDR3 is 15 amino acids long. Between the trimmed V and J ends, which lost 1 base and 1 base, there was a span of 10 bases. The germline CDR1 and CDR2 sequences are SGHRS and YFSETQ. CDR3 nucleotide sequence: TGCGCCAGCAGCTTGAATCCAGGCCGCACAGATACGCAGTATTTT. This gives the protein CASSLNPGRTDTQYF.